This record concerns one T cell receptor beta chain sequence. These data belong to a study of cytotoxic CD8 clonotypes in ibrutinib-treated CLL. The assay was immunoSEQ multiplex PCR, and TCRdb's table has in-frame clones only and misses some. The table shows more than 200,000 clones, with roughly 70% occurring only once. The CDR3 loop spans 12 amino acids. V gave up 5 bases and J gave up 8 bases, with 10 bases separating them. The germline V gene has CDR1 SEHNR and CDR2 FQNEAQ (reference sequence). V is TRBV7-9 and J is TRBJ2-1; D unclear. Material: PBMCs, obtained after 24 months of ibrutinib treatment. The clonotype originates from a human donor with chronic lymphocytic leukemia. CDR3 residues: CASSPFLDEQFF. The CDR3 nucleotides read TGTGCCAGCAGCCCCTTCTTGGATGAGCAGTTCTTC.